This entry describes one T cell receptor beta chain. Its antigen is undetermined. The data belong to a study of blood T cells in healthy people across ages. A second PCR of about 6 to 11 cycles used a sample-barcoded 5' primer and a J-beta primer mix. One entry per CDR3 protein results from TCRdb running MiXCR on the 5' RACE reads. Here the sample spans over a million distinct CDR3 sequences, 40% to 45% being singletons. The study's findings and limits: It was the long-lived donors that had more naive CD4+ cells and higher diversity than aged donors. Getting older went along with TCR beta diversity per million T cells dropping roughly linearly.

CDR1 and CDR2 from the germline V gene are SGHVS and FNYEAQ. V was pared by 1 base and J by 0 bases, with 10 bases between. The CDR3 runs 15 residues. This receptor was identified in a woman younger than 30 in good health. Sequencing used blood. V and J are TRBV7-6 and TRBJ2-7; maybe TRBD2 (5 bases). CDR3 in amino acids: CASSLDRGPSYEQYF. The CDR3 DNA is TGTGCCAGCAGCTTAGACCGCGGGCCCTCCTACGAGCAGTACTTC. The variable domain in full, completed from reference TRBV7-6 and TRBJ2-7, reads GAGVSQSPRYKVTKRGQDVALRCDPISGHVSLYWYRQALGQGPEFLTYFNYEAQQDKSGLPNDRFSAERPEGSISTLTIQRTEQRDSAMYRCASSLDRGPSYEQYFGPGTRLTVT.